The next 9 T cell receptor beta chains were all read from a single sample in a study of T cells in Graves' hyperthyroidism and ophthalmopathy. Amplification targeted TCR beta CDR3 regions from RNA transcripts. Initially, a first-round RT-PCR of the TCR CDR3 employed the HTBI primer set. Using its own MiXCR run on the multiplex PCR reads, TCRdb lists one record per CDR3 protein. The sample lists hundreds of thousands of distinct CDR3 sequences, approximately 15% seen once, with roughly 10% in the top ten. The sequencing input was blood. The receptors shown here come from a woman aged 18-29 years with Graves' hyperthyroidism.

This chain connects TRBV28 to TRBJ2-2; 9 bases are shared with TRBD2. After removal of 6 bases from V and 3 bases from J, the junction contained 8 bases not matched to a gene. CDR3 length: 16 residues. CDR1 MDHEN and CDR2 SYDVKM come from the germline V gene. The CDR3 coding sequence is TGTGCCAGCAGAACTCACGCGGGAGGGTACACCGGGGAGCTGTTTTTT. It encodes CASRTHAGGYTGELFF.

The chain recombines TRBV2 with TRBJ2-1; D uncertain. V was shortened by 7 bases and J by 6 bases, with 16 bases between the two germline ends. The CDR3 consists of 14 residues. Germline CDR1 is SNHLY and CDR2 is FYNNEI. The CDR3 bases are TGTGCCAGCATTAGGGCCCCACTCAGCAATGAGCAGTTCTTC. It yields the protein CASIRAPLSNEQFF. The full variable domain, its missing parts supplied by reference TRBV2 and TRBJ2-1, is EPEVTQTPSHQVTQMGQEVILRCVPISNHLYFYWYRQILGQKVEFLVSFYNNEISEKSEIFDDQFSVERPDGSNFTLKIRSTKLEDSAMYFCASIRAPLSNEQFFGPGTRLTVL.

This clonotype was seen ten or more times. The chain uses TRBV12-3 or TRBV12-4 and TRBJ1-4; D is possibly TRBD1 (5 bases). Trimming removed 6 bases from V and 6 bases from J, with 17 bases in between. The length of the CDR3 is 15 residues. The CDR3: CASSPPRGTDEKLFF. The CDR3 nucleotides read TGTGCCAGCAGCCCCCCGCGCGGGACGGATGAAAAACTGTTTTTT.

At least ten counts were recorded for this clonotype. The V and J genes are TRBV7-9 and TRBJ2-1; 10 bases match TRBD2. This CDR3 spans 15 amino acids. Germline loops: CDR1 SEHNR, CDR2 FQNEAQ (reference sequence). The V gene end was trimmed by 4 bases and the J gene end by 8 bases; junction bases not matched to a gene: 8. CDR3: CASSSSGSGKDEQFF. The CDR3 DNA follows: TGTGCCAGCAGCTCTAGCGGGAGTGGTAAGGATGAGCAGTTCTTC.

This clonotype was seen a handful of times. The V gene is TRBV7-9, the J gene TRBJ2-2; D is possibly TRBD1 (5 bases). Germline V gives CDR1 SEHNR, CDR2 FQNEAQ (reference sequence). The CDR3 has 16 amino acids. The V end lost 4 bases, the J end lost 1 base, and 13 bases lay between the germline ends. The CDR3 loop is CASSSYRKGNTGELFF. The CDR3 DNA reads TGTGCCAGCAGCTCGTACAGGAAAGGGAACACCGGGGAGCTGTTTTTT.

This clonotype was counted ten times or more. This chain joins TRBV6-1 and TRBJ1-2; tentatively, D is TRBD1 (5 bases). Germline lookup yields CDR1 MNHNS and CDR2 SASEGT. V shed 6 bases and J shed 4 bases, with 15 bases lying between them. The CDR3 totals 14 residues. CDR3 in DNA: TGTGCCAGCAGGAGGCCGGGGACGGCCTATGGCTACACCTTC. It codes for CASRRPGTAYGYTF.

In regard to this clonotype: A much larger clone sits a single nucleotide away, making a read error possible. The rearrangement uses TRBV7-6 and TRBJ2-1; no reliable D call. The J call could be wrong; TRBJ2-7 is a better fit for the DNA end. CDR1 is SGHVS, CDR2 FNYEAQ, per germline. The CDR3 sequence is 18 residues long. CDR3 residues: CASSLALVGPSANNEQYF. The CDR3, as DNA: TGTGCCAGCAGCTTAGCGCTAGTGGGTCCCTCAGCAAACAATGAGCAGTACTTC.

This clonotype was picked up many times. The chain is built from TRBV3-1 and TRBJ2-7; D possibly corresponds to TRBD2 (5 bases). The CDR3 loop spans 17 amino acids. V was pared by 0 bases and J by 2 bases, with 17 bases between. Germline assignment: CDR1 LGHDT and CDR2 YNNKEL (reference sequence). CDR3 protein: CASSQETPARAAYEQYF. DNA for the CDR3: TGTGCCAGCAGCCAAGAGACTCCGGCGAGGGCCGCCTACGAGCAGTACTTC.

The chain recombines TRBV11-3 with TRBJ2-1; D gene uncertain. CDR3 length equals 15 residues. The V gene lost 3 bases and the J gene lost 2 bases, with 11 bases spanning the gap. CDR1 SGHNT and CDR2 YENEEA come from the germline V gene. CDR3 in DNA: TGTGCCAGCAGCTTCTCTGCAAACACCTACAATGAGCAGTTCTTC. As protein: CASSFSANTYNEQFF.